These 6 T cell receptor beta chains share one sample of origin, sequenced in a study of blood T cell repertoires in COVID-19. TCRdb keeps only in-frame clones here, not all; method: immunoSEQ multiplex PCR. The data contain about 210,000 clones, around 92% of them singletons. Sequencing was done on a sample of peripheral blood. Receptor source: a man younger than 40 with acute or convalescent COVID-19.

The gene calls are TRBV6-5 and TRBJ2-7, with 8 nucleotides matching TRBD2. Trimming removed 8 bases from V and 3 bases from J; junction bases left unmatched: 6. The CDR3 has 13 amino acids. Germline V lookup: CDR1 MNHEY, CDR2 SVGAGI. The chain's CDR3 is CASGFGGGYEQYF. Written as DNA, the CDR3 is TGTGCCAGCGGGTTCGGGGGGGGCTACGAGCAGTACTTC.

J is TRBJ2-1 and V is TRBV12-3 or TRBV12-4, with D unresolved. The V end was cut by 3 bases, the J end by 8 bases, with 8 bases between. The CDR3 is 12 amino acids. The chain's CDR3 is CASSLTRDEQFF. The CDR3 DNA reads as TGTGCCAGCAGTTTGACTCGAGATGAGCAGTTCTTC.

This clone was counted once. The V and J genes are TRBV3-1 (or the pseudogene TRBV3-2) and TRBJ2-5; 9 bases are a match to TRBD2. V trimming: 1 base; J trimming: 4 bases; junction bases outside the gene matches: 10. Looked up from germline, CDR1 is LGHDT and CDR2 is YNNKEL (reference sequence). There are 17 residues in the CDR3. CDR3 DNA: TGTGCCAGCAGCCAAGGAGGACGGCGGGGGGGCACAGAGACCCAGTACTTC. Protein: CASSQGGRRGGTETQYF.

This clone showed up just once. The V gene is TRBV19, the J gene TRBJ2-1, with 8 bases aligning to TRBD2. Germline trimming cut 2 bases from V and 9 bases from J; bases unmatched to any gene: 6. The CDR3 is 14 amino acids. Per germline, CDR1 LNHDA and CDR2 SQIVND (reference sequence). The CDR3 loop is CASSITSGDAEQFF. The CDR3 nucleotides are TGTGCCAGTAGTATAACTAGCGGCGATGCTGAGCAGTTCTTC.

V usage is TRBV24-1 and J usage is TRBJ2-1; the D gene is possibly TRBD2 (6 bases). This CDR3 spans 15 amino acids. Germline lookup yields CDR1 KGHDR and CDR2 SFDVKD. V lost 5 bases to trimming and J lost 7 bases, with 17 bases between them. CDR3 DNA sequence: TGTGCCACCAGTGCCCGGGCGGCGGGATGGAATGAGCAGTTCTTC. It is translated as CATSARAAGWNEQFF.

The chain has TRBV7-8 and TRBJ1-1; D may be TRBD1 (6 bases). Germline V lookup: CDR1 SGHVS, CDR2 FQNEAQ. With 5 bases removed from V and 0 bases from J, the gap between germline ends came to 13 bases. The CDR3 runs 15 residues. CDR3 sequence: CASSTVGGLNTEAFF. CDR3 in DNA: TGTGCCAGCAGCACCGTCGGGGGGCTGAACACTGAAGCTTTCTTT.